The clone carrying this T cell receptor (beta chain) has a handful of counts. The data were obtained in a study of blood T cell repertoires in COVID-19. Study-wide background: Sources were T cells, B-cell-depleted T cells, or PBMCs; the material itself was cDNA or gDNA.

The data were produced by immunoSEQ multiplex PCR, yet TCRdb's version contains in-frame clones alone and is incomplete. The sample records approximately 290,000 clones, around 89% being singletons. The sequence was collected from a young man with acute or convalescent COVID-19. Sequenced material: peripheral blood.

As DNA, the CDR3 is TGTGCCAGCAGTGGACAGGGACTGAACACTGAAGCTTTCTTT. Its translation: CASSGQGLNTEAFF. This sequence joins TRBV5-4 and TRBJ1-1; the match to TRBD1 covers 8 bases. The CDR3 runs to 14 residues. Trimming at V came to 5 bases and at J to 0 bases, leaving 3 bases not matched to a gene. The germline V gene encodes CDR1 SGHNT and CDR2 YYREEE (reference sequence).